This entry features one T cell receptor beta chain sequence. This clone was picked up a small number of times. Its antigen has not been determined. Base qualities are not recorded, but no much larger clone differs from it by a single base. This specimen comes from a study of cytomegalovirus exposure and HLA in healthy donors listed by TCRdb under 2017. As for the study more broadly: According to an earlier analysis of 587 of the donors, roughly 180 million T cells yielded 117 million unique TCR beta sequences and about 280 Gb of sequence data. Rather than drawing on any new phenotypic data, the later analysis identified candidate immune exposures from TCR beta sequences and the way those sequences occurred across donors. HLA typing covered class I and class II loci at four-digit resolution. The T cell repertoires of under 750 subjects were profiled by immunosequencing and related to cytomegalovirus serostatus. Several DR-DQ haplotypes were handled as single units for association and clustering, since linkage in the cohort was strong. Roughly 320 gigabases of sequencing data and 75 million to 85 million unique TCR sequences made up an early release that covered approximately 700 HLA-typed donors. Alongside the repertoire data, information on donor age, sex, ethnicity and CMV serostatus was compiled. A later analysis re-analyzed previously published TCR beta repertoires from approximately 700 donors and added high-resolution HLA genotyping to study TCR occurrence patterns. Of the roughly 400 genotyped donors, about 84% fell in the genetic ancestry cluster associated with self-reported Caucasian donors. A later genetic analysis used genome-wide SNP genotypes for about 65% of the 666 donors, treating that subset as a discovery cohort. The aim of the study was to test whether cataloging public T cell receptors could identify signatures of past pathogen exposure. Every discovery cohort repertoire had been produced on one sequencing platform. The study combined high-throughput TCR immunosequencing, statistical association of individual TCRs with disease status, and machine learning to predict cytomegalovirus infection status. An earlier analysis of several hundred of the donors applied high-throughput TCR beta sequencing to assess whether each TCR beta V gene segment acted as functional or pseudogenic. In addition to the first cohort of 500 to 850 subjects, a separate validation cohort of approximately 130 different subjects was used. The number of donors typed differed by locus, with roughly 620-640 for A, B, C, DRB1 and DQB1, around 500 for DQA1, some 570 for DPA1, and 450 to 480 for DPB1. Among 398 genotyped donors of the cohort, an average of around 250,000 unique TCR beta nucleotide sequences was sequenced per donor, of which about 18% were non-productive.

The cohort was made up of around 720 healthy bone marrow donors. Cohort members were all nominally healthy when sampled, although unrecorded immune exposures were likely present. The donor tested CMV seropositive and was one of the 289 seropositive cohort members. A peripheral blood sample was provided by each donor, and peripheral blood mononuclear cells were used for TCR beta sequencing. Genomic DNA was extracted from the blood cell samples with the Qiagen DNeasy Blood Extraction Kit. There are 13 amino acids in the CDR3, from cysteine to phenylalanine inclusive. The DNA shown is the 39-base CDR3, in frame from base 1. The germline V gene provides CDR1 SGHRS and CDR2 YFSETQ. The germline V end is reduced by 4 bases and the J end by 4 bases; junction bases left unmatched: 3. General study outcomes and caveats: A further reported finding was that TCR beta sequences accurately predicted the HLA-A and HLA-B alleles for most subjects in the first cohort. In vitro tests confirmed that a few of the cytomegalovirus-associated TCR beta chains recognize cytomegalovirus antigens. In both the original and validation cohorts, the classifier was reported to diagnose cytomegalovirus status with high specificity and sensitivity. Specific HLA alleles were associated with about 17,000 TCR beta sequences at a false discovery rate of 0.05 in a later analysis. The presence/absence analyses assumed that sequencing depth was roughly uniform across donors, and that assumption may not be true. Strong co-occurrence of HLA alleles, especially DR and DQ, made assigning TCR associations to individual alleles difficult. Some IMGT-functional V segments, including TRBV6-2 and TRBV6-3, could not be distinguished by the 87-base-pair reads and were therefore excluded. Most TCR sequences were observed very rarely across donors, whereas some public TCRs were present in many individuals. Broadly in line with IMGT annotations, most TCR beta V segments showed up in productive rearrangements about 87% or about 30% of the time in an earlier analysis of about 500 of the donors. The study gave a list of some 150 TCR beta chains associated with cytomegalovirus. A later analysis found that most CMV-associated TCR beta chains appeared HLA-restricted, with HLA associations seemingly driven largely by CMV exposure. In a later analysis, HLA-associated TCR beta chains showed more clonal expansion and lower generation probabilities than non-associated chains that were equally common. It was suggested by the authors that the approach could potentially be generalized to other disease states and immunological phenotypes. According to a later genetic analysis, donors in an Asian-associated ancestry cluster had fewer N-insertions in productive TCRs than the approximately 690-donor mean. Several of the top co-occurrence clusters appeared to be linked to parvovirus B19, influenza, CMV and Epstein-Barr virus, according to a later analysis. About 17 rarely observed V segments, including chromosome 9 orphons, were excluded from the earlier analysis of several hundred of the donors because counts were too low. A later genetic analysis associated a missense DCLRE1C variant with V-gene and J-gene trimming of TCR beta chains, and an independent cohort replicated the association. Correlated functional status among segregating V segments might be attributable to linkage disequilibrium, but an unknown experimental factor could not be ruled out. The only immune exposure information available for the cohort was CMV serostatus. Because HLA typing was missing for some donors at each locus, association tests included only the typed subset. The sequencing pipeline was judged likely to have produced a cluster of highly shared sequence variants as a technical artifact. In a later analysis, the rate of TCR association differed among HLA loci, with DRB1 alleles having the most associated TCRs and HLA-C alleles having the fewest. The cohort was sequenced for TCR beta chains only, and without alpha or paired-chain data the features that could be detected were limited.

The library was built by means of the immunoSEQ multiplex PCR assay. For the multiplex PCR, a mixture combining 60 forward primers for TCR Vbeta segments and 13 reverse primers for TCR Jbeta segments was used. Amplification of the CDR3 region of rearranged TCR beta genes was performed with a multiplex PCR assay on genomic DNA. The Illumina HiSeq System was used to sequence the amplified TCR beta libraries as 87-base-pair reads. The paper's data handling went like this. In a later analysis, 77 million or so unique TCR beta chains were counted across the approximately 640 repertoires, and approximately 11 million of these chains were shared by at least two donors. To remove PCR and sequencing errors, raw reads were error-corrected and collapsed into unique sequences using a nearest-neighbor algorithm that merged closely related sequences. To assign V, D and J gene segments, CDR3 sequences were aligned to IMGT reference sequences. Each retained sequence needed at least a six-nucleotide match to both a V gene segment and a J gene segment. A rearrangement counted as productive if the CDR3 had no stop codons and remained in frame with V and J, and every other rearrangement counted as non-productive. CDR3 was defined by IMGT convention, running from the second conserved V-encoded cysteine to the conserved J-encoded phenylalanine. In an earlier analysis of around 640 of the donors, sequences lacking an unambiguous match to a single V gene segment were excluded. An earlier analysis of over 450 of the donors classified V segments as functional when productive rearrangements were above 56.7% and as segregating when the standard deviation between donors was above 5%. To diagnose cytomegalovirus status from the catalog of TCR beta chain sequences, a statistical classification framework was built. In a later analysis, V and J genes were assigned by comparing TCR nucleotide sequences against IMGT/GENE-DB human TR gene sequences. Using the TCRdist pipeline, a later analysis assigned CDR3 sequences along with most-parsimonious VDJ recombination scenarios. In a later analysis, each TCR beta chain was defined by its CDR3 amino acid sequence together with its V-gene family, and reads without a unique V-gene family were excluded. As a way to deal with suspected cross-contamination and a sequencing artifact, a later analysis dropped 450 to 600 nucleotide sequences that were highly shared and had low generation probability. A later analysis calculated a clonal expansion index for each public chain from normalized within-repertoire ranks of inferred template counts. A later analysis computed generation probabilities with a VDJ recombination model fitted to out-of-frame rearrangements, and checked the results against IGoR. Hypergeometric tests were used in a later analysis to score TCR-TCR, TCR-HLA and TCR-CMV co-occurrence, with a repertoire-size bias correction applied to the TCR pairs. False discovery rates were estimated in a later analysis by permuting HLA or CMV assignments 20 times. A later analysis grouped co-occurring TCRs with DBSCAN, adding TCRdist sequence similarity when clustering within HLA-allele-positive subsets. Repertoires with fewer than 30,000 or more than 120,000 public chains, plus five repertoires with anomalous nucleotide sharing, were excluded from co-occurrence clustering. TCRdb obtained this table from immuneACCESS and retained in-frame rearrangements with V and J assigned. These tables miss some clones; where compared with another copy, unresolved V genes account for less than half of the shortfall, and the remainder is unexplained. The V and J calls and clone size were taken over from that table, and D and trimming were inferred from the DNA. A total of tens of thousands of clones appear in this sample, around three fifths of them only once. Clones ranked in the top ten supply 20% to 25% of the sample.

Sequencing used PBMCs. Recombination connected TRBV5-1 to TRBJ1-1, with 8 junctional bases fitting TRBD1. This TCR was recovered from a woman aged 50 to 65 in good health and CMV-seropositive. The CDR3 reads CASSQGTGTEAFF. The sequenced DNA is TGCGCCAGCAGCCAAGGGACAGGCACTGAAGCTTTCTTT.